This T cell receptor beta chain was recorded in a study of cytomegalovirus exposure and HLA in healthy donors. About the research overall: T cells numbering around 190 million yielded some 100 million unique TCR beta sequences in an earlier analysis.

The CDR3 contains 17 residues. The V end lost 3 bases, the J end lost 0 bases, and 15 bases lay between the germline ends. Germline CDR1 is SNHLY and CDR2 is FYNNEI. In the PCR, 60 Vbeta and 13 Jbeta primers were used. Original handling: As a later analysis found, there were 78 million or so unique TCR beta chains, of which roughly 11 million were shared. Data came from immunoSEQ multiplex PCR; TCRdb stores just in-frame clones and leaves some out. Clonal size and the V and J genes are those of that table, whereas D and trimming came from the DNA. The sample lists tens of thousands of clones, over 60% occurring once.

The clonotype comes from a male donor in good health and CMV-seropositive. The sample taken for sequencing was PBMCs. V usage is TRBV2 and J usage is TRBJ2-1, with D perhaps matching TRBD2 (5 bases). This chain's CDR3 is CASSEESGWSSYNEQFF. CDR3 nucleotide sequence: TGTGCCAGCAGTGAGGAGAGCGGCTGGAGCTCCTACAATGAGCAGTTCTTC.